This is a list of T cell receptor beta chains from one sample in a study of cytomegalovirus exposure and HLA in healthy donors. Using immunoSEQ multiplex PCR, the repertoire was profiled, and TCRdb retains in-frame clones only, with some absent. The table records about 140,000 clones, roughly four fifths of them present only once. The sample was PBMCs. The receptors originated from a female donor in good health and CMV-seropositive. The CDR3 runs from the conserved cysteine through the conserved F or W. Fields, in order: V gene, J gene, CDR3 protein.

V gene: TRBV28; J gene: TRBJ2-7; CDR3 protein: CASSFGGTGGYEQYF
V gene: TRBV7-3; J gene: TRBJ1-1; CDR3 protein: CASSFRGNTEAFF
V gene: TRBV6-1; J gene: TRBJ1-5; CDR3 protein: CASSGLQGGPQHF
V gene: TRBV5-4; J gene: TRBJ1-2; CDR3 protein: CASSLGGESGYGYTF
V gene: TRBV9; J gene: TRBJ1-6; CDR3 protein: CASSVTTGGVASPLHF
V gene: TRBV10-3; J gene: TRBJ1-2; CDR3 protein: CAISEFGTGGKEHGYTF
V gene: TRBV5-4; J gene: TRBJ2-7; CDR3 protein: CASRDQGTPYEQYF
V gene: TRBV5-1; J gene: TRBJ1-3; CDR3 protein: CASSPLDSSSGNTIYF
V gene: TRBV2; J gene: TRBJ1-2; CDR3 protein: CASSEGQGHGYTF
V gene: TRBV9; J gene: TRBJ2-3; CDR3 protein: CASSGGGGSTDTQYF
V gene: TRBV12-5; J gene: TRBJ2-4; CDR3 protein: CASGEGLAKNIQYF
V gene: TRBV5-1; J gene: TRBJ2-1; CDR3 protein: CASSLDIAYNEQFF
V gene: TRBV27; J gene: TRBJ2-3; CDR3 protein: CASSFSAQTDTQYF
V gene: TRBV6-6; J gene: TRBJ2-3; CDR3 protein: CASIRDSGGGTDTQYF
V gene: TRBV5-4; J gene: TRBJ2-7; CDR3 protein: CASSSEPGLGREQYF
V gene: TRBV19; J gene: TRBJ2-7; CDR3 protein: CASSTQPGLAGYEQYF
V gene: TRBV5-5; J gene: TRBJ2-1; CDR3 protein: CASSLPGIKFF
V gene: TRBV6-6; J gene: TRBJ1-5; CDR3 protein: CASSPTGATQPQHF
V gene: TRBV15; J gene: TRBJ2-3; CDR3 protein: CATSTSTSTDFKDTQYF
V gene: TRBV19; J gene: TRBJ1-3; CDR3 protein: CASSTPGTGAYTIYF
V gene: TRBV5-4; J gene: TRBJ2-7; CDR3 protein: CASGASYEQYF
V gene: TRBV7-6; J gene: TRBJ1-4; CDR3 protein: CASSPLGTANEKLFF
V gene: TRBV2; J gene: TRBJ1-1; CDR3 protein: CASSLDTTEAFF
V gene: TRBV5-6; J gene: TRBJ1-1; CDR3 protein: CASSLGQGVFTEAFF
V gene: TRBV28; J gene: TRBJ1-1; CDR3 protein: CAGFGRGESSEAFF
V gene: TRBV5-4; J gene: TRBJ2-4; CDR3 protein: CASSLTGRGENIQYF
V gene: TRBV30; J gene: TRBJ1-2; CDR3 protein: CAWMYLSGGIRGYTF
V gene: TRBV7-2; J gene: TRBJ2-3; CDR3 protein: CASSPQRITDTQYF
V gene: TRBV5-1; J gene: TRBJ1-3; CDR3 protein: CASSSGTVRNTIYF
V gene: TRBV5-6; J gene: TRBJ1-2; CDR3 protein: CASSAYGQGWGYTF
V gene: TRBV5-1; J gene: TRBJ2-1; CDR3 protein: CASSLVLASNEQFF
V gene: TRBV29-1; J gene: TRBJ2-5; CDR3 protein: CSVEDGGGFQETQYF
V gene: TRBV5-1; J gene: TRBJ2-2; CDR3 protein: CASSQNTGELFF
V gene: TRBV7-3; J gene: TRBJ2-1; CDR3 protein: CSSSKGQATYNEQFF
V gene: TRBV15; J gene: TRBJ1-3; CDR3 protein: CATSRDVRTGSGNTIYF
V gene: TRBV20-1; J gene: TRBJ2-5; CDR3 protein: CSASEAETQYF
V gene: TRBV28; J gene: TRBJ1-4; CDR3 protein: CASRRDRVNEKLFF